This T cell receptor beta chain was found in a study of T-cell reconstitution after alpha-beta-depleted transplantation in children. The table lists this clonotype with many counts. Germline values: CDR1 SGHTA, CDR2 FQGNSA. Trimming cost V 3 bases and J 8 bases, with 11 bases left between them. This CDR3 region has 13 residues. It was with unique molecular identifiers that the TCRbeta library was prepared. TCRdb itself ran the PCR reads through MiXCR, one entry per CDR3 protein. This table has around 240,000 distinct CDR3 sequences, over 9.5% appearing once. V is TRBV7-2 and J is TRBJ1-5, with D perhaps TRBD1 (5 bases). The receptor was isolated from a human donor who donated a stem cell graft to a child with SCID. The starting material was PBMCs from the stem cell graft donor, obtained from the stem cell graft. The CDR3 protein is CASSFQWGEPQHF. DNA of the CDR3: TGTGCCAGCAGCTTTCAATGGGGGGAGCCCCAGCATTTT.